This T cell receptor beta chain was retrieved from a study of vaccination and CD4 T cells after COVID-19. Overall study findings and caveats: Relatively few convalescent patients and no early post-infection timepoints were analyzed.

With the Oncomine TCR Beta short-read assay, DNA from cultured CD4+ T cells was sequenced. CD4+ T cells were cultured, and genomic DNA was extracted from them. TCRdb itself ran the PCR reads through MiXCR, one entry per CDR3 protein. The sample includes approximately 8,400 distinct CDR3 sequences, around two thirds of them seen just once. CDR3 length: 15 residues. The V gene end was trimmed by 2 bases and the J gene end by 9 bases; junction bases not matched to a gene: 7. Germline-derived CDR1 and CDR2 are MNHEY and SVGAGI. Only a few counts were recorded for this clonotype. No antigen is known for it. The treatment here: roughly 11-day PBMC culture with coronavirus spike peptide pools or control peptides (ViraFEST assay). Culture of fewer than 2.5 million PBMCs per well took place with 7.5 to 10 IU/ml IL-2 and roughly 9.8 ug/ml peptide pools.

The TCR sequence derives from a human donor who had recovered from COVID-19. V gene TRBV6-5 combines with J gene TRBJ2-1; TRBD2 matches 10 bases. Sequencing was carried out using CD4+ T cells from blood, cultured in vitro. The CDR3 loop reads CASSYVTSGDGEQFF. As DNA, the CDR3 is TGTGCCAGCAGTTACGTCACTAGCGGGGACGGTGAGCAGTTCTTC.